Presented here are 11 T cell receptor beta chains from one specimen sequenced in a study of cytomegalovirus exposure and HLA in healthy donors. Vbeta (60) and Jbeta (13) primers were used in the PCR. Sequenced by immunoSEQ multiplex PCR; TCRdb stores in-frame clones only, minus some. This sample carries about 100,000 clones, 70% to 80% of them seen once, and the ten largest clones take approximately 3.7%. Sequences were obtained from PBMCs. These receptor sequences come from a female donor in good health and CMV-seropositive.

This CDR3 reads CASSLEAGGPYEQYF. The CDR3, as DNA: TGTGCCAGCAGCTTAGAGGCAGGGGGCCCCTACGAGCAGTACTTC. V gene TRBV11-2 combines with J gene TRBJ2-7; 8 bases map to TRBD1. Trimming at V came to 0 bases and at J to 2 bases, leaving 3 bases not matched to a gene. CDR3 size: 15 residues. CDR1 SGHAT and CDR2 FQNNGV come from the germline V gene.

The chain couples TRBV7-9 to TRBJ2-5; TRBD2 matches at 11 bases. The germline gives CDR1 SEHNR, CDR2 FQNEAQ (reference sequence). The V and J ends lost 5 bases and 3 bases, in that order; junction bases with no gene match: 8. The CDR3 covers 16 residues. CDR3 DNA: TGTGCCAGCAGCCATCCCCTAGCGGGGGGAAAAGAGACCCAGTACTTC. Amino acids: CASSHPLAGGKETQYF.

This clone was recorded only once. The gene calls are TRBV11-2 and TRBJ2-7, with 7 bases that match TRBD1. The V gene's germline CDR1 is SGHAT and CDR2 FQNNGV. V lost 4 bases, J lost 3 bases, and 3 bases stayed unmatched. The CDR3 extends over 13 amino acids. In DNA, the CDR3 is TGTGCCAGCAGCTCGGACAGGAGCTACGAGCAGTACTTC. This translates into CASSSDRSYEQYF. Using reference TRBV11-2 and TRBJ2-7 for the parts outside the CDR3, the full variable domain is EAGVAQSPRYKIIEKRQSVAFWCNPISGHATLYWYQQILGQGPKLLIQFQNNGVVDDSQLPKDRFSAERLKGVDSTLKIQPAKLEDSAVYLCASSSDRSYEQYFGPGTRLTVT.

The chain combines TRBV5-4 with TRBJ1-6, with D perhaps TRBD1 (6 bases). This CDR3 is 15 amino acids long. Trimming cost V 4 bases and J 10 bases, with 18 bases left between them. Germline CDR1 reads SGHNT; CDR2 reads YYREEE (reference sequence). The CDR3 DNA follows: TGTGCCAGCAGCACGGGGGGGGGCCGGCAATCACCCCTCCACTTT. Its protein is CASSTGGGRQSPLHF.

The rearrangement links TRBV19 to TRBJ1-4; TRBD1 might be the D (6 bases). The germline gives CDR1 LNHDA, CDR2 SQIVND (reference sequence). This CDR3 comprises 15 residues. Trimming pared 4 bases from V and 14 bases from J, leaving 23 bases between. The CDR3 region is CASSTKLDSTSRLFF. CDR3 DNA sequence: TGTGCCAGTAGTACCAAGTTGGACAGTACGTCTCGGCTGTTTTTT.

This chain joins TRBV4-1 and TRBJ1-4, with D possibly being TRBD1 (6 bases). Looked up from germline, CDR1 is MGHRA and CDR2 is YSYEKL. This CDR3 region has 16 residues. V was cut by 1 base and J by 5 bases, with 14 bases left in between. The CDR3 DNA reads as TGCGCCAGCAGCCAAGTTATCGGCCAGGGGAATGAAAAACTGTTTTTT. As protein: CASSQVIGQGNEKLFF.

This chain joins TRBV6-6 and TRBJ1-4, with 7 bases lining up with TRBD1. The germline V gene encodes CDR1 MNHNY and CDR2 SVGAGI (reference sequence). The CDR3 runs to 15 residues. V shed 10 bases and J 4 bases; nucleotides not matched to a gene: 12. This chain's CDR3 is CATNGQAWGNEKLFF. The CDR3 DNA reads TGTGCCACGAACGGACAGGCGTGGGGTAATGAAAAACTGTTTTTT.

In this sample, this clone turned up a few times. V is TRBV19 and J is TRBJ1-1; D may be TRBD1 (6 bases). V was clipped by 6 bases and J by 7 bases, with 21 bases between them. This CDR3 region has 15 residues. The germline CDR1 and CDR2 sequences are LNHDA and SQIVND (reference sequence). The CDR3 coding sequence is TGTGCCAGTAGCGTGACATCAGGGGCTCTTAGTGAAGCTTTCTTT. This codes for CASSVTSGALSEAFF.

This sequence joins TRBV6-6 and TRBJ1-2; unclear D gene. The length of the CDR3 is 13 residues. CDR1 and CDR2 from the germline V gene are MNHNY and SVGAGI (reference sequence). V dropped 2 bases and J dropped 0 bases, with 4 bases sitting between them. DNA of the CDR3: TGTGCCAGCAGTTACCGGTCTAACTATGGCTACACCTTC. Encoded protein: CASSYRSNYGYTF.

The chain links TRBV9 to TRBJ2-7, with TRBD1 matching over 9 bases. This CDR3 region has 13 residues. V lost 3 bases to trimming and J lost 2 bases; unmatched junction nucleotides: 0. The germline gives CDR1 SGDLS, CDR2 YYNGEE. The CDR3 here is CASSGDRAYEQYF. Here the CDR3 DNA reads TGTGCCAGCAGCGGGGACAGGGCCTACGAGCAGTACTTC.

The chain is built from TRBV9 and TRBJ1-1, with D possibly matching TRBD1 (5 bases). Deletions cut 4 bases from V and 10 bases from J, with 11 bases between. This CDR3 is 11 amino acids long. Germline V gives CDR1 SGDLS, CDR2 YYNGEE. The CDR3 nucleotides are TGTGCCAGCAGCAGGAGGGGAGGAGCTTTCTTT. Its translation is CASSRRGGAFF.